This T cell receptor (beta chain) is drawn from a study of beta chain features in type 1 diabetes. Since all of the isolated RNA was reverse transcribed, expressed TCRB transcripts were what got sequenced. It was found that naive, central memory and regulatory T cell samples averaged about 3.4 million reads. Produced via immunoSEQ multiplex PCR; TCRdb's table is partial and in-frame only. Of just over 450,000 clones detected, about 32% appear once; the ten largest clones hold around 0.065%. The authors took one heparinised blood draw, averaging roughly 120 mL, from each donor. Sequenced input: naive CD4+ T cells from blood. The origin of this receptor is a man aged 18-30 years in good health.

The CDR3 nucleotides are TGTGCCAGCAGTGGAAGACCGTTTAACTATGGCTACACCTTC. Its translation is CASSGRPFNYGYTF. The chain couples TRBV2 to TRBJ1-2; D gene uncertain. V was trimmed by 4 bases and J by 1 base, leaving 10 bases between them. This CDR3 comprises 14 residues. Germline V gives CDR1 SNHLY, CDR2 FYNNEI.